This TCR beta chain is from a study of shared clonotypes between healthy human individuals. The naive CD8 fraction comprised CD45RO-negative cells positively selected for CCR7 and excluded terminally differentiated effector memory CD45RA+ cells. Within Nashville, Tennessee resided all donors, each a Caucasian adult. Study conclusions and caveats: Tissues were not sampled, only blood, and their repertoires likely differ. The expectation was that sequencing depth would affect clonotype sharing among donors.

This CDR3 has 13 residues. V shed 0 bases and J shed 7 bases, with 8 bases lying between them. Germline CDR1 is SGHDT and CDR2 is YYEEEE. The assay was carried out at the deep level. Data came from immunoSEQ multiplex PCR; TCRdb stores just in-frame clones and leaves some out. Among hundreds of thousands of clones listed, about 95% were seen once. About this clone itself: The target antigen is unknown. The same CDR3 is also encoded by other DNA sequences in this sample.

The sequencing sample was made of naive CD8+ T cells sorted from blood. The TCR comes from a woman in her twenties or thirties in good health. The rearrangement uses TRBV5-6 and TRBJ2-1, with unresolved D. The CDR3 sequence: CASSLGSGNEQFF. The CDR3 DNA follows: TGTGCCAGCAGCTTGGGATCAGGTAATGAGCAGTTCTTC. The complete variable domain, with remaining parts taken from reference TRBV5-6 and TRBJ2-1, reads DAGVTQSPTHLIKTRGQQVTLRCSPKSGHDTVSWYQQALGQGPQFIFQYYEEEERQRGNFPDRFSGHQFPNYSSELNVNALLLGDSALYLCASSLGSGNEQFFGPGTRLTVL.